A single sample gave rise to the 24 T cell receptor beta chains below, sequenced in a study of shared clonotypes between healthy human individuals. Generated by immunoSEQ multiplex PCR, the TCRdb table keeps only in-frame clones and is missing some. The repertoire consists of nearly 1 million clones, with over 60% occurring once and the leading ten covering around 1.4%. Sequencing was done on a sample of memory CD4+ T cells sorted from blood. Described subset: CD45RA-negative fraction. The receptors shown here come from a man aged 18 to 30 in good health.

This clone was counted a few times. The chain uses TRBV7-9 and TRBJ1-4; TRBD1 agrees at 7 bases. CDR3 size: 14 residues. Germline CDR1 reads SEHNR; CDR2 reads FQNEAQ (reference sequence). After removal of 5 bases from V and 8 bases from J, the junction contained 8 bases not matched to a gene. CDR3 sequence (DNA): TGTGCCAGCAGCCCCAGGGGGATAGGGGAAAAACTGTTTTTT. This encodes CASSPRGIGEKLFF.

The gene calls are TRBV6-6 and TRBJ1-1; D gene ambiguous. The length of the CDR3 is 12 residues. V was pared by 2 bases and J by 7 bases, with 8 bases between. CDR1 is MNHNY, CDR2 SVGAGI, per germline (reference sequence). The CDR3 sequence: CASSYTESEAFF. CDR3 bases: TGTGCCAGCAGTTACACAGAGAGTGAAGCTTTCTTT.

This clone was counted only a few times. The CDR3 loop reads CASSYSNQRLQETQYF. The DNA for the CDR3 is TGTGCCAGCAGTTACTCGAATCAGCGGCTACAAGAGACCCAGTACTTC. The chain employs TRBV6-5 and TRBJ2-5, with a possible D match to TRBD2 (5 bases). The V and J ends lost 0 bases and 2 bases respectively, with 13 bases between them. Germline values: CDR1 MNHEY, CDR2 SVGAGI. The CDR3 length is 16 residues.

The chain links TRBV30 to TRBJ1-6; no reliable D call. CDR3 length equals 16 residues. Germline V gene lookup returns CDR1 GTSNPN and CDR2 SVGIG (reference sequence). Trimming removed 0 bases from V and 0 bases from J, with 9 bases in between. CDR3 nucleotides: TGTGCCTGGAGTGTAGGCCCCTTCTCCTATAATTCACCCCTCCACTTT. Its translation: CAWSVGPFSYNSPLHF.

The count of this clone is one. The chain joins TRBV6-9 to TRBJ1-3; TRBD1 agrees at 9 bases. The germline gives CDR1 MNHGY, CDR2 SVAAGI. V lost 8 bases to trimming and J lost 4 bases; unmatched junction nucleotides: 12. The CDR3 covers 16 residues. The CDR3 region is CASALLAGTGGNTIYF. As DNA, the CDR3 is TGTGCCAGCGCCCTTCTCGCGGGGACAGGGGGAAACACCATATATTTT.

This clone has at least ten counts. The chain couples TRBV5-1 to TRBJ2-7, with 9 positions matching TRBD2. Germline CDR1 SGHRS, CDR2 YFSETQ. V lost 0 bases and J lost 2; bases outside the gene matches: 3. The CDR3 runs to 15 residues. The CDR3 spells CASSLDLAGPYEQYF. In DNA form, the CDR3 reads TGCGCCAGCAGCTTGGACCTAGCGGGGCCCTACGAGCAGTACTTC.

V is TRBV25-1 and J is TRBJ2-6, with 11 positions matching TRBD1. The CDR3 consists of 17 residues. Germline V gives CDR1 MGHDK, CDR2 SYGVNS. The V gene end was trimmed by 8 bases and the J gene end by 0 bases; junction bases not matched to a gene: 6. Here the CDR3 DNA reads TGTGCCAGCCCGGACAGGGGGCCACGCTCTGGGGCCAACGTCCTGACTTTC. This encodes CASPDRGPRSGANVLTF.

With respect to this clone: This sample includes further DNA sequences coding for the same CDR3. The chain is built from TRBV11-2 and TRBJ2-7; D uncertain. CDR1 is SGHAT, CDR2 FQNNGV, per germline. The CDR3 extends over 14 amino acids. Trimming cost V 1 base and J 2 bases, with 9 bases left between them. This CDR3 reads CASSLGPGAYEQYF. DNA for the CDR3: TGTGCCAGCAGCTTAGGACCCGGAGCCTACGAGCAGTACTTC.

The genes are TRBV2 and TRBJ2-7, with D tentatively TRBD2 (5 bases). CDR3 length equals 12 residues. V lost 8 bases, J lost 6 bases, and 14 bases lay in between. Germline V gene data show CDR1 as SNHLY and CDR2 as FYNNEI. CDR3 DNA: TGTGCCAGCGGTGCAGGACTGGGCGAGCAGTACTTC. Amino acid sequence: CASGAGLGEQYF.

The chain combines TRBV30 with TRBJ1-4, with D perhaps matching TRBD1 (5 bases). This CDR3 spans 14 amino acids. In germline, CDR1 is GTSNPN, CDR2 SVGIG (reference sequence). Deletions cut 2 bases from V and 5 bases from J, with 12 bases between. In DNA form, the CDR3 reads TGTGCCTGGAGTAAAGGGACGGAAAATGAAAAACTGTTTTTT. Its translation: CAWSKGTENEKLFF.

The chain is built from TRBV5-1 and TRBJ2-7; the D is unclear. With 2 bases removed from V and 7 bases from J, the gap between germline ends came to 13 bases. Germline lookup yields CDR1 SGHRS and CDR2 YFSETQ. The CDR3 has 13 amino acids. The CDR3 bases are TGCGCCAGCAGCTTTACGTTTGGGCGGGAGCAGTACTTC. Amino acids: CASSFTFGREQYF.

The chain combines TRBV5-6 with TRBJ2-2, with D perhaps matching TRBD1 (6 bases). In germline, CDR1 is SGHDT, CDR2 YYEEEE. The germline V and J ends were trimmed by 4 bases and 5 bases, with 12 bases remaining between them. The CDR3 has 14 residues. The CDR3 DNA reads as TGTGCCAGCAGCCGTACAGGGCGTACCGGGGAGCTGTTTTTT. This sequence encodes CASSRTGRTGELFF.

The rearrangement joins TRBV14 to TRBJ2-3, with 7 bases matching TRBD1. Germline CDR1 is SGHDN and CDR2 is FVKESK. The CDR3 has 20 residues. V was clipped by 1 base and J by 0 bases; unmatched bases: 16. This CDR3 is CASSQVGAANRGWSTDTQYF. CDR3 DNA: TGTGCCAGCAGCCAAGTTGGTGCGGCAAACAGGGGATGGAGCACAGATACGCAGTATTTT.

The CDR3 loop is CASSEQGRSGANVLTF. The CDR3 region has the DNA TGCGCCAGCAGTGAACAGGGTCGATCTGGGGCCAACGTCCTGACTTTC. The chain has TRBV10-2 and TRBJ2-6; weak D call: TRBD1 (6 bases). Germline CDR1 and CDR2: WSHSY and SAAADI. CDR3 size: 16 residues. V lost 3 bases and J 1 base, leaving 10 bases between the germline ends.

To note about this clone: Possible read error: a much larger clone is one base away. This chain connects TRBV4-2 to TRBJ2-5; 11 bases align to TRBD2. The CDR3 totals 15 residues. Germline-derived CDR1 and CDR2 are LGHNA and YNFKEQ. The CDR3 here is CAGSPLAGGQETQYF. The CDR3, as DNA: TGTGCCGGCAGCCCTCTAGCGGGGGGCCAAGAGACCCAGTACTTC.

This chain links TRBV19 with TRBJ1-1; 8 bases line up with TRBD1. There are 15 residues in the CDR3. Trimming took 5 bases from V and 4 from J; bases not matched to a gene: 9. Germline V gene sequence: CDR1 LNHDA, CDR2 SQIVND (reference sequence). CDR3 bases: TGTGCCAGTAGTCAAACAAACAGGGGGTCCACTGAAGCTTTCTTT. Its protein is CASSQTNRGSTEAFF.

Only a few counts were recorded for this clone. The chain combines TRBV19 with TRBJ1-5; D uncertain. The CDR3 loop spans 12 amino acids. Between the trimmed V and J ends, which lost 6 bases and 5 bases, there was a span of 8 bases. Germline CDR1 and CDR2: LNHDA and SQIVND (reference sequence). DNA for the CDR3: TGTGCCAGTAGATATACGGATCAGCCCCAGCATTTT. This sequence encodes CASRYTDQPQHF.

CDR3 coding DNA: TGCGCCAGCAGCTCGCGGACAGGGAATACTGAAGCTTTCTTT. It translates to CASSSRTGNTEAFF. This chain joins TRBV4-1 and TRBJ1-1, with 8 bases lining up with TRBD1. Germline V gene data show CDR1 as MGHRA and CDR2 as YSYEKL. CDR3 length equals 14 residues. The junction had 7 bases not matched to a gene; V was cut back by 5 bases and J by 5 bases.

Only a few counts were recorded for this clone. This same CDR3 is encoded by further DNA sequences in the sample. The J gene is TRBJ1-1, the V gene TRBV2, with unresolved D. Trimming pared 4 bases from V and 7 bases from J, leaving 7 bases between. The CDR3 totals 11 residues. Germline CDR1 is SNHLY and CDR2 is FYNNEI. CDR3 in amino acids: CASSVRVEAFF. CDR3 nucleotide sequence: TGTGCCAGCAGTGTCCGGGTTGAAGCTTTCTTT.

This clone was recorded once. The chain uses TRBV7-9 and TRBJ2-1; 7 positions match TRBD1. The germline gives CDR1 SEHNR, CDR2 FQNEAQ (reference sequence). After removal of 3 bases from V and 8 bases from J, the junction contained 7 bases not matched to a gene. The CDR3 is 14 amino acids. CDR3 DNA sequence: TGTGCCAGCAGCTTTGACAGGGTCGGGGATGAGCAGTTCTTC. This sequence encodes CASSFDRVGDEQFF.

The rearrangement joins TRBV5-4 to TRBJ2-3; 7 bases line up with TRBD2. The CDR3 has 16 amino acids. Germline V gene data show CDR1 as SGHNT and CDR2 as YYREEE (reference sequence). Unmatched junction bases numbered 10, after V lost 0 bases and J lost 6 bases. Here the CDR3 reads CASSLGVGGPADTQYF. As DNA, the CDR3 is TGTGCCAGCAGCTTGGGCGTGGGAGGGCCGGCCGATACGCAGTATTTT.

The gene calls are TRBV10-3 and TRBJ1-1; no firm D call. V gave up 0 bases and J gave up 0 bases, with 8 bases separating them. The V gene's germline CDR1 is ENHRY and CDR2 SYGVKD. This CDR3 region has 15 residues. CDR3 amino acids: CAISESFIMNTEAFF. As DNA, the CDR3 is TGTGCCATCAGTGAGTCGTTTATCATGAACACTGAAGCTTTCTTT.

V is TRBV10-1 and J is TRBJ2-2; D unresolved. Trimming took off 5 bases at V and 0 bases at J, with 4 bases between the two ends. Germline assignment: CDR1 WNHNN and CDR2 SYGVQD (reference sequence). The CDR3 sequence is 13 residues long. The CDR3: CASSSPNTGELFF. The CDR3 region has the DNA TGCGCCAGCAGTAGCCCGAACACCGGGGAGCTGTTTTTT.

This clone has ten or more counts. In DNA form, the CDR3 reads TGCGCCAGCAGCTTGTTGACTAGCGCGACCGGGGAGCTGTTTTTT. This sequence encodes CASSLLTSATGELFF. The V gene is TRBV5-1, the J gene TRBJ2-2; the match to TRBD2 covers 8 bases. Germline V gene data show CDR1 as SGHRS and CDR2 as YFSETQ. The CDR3 has 15 amino acids. The V and J ends lost 1 base and 5 bases, in that order; junction bases with no gene match: 4.